The 8 T cell receptor beta chains reported below all come from one sample, sequenced in a study of T cells in Graves' hyperthyroidism and ophthalmopathy. It was RNA transcripts that yielded the amplified TCR beta CDR3 regions. Using the HTBI primer set, a first-round RT-PCR was run on the TCR CDR3. TCRdb called the multiplex PCR reads again in MiXCR, with one record for every CDR3 protein. The table includes 490,000 or so distinct CDR3 sequences, about 16% detected once. The sample consisted of blood. Receptors were obtained from a woman in her twenties or thirties with Graves' ophthalmopathy.

The sample holds a few counts of this clonotype. The chain is built from TRBV9 and TRBJ1-1, with no clear D. The length of the CDR3 is 14 residues. Germline V gene data show CDR1 as SGDLS and CDR2 as YYNGEE. The germline V and J ends were trimmed by 0 bases and 3 bases, with 9 bases remaining between them. CDR3 in DNA: TGTGCCAGCAGCGTAGGGGGTTGGGACACTGAAGCTTTCTTT. This translates into CASSVGGWDTEAFF.

This clonotype was counted at least ten times. The V call is TRBV29-1, the J call TRBJ2-1; D may be TRBD1 or TRBD2 (8 bases each). Germline V CDR1 and CDR2: SQVTM, ANQGSEA. The CDR3 has 11 amino acids. With 4 bases removed from V and 12 bases from J, the gap between germline ends came to 13 bases. The CDR3 sequence is CSVAGGTGQFF. CDR3 DNA sequence: TGCAGCGTTGCGGGAGGGACAGGGCAGTTCTTC.

Remarks on this clonotype: Just one base apart from a much larger clone, this may be a read error. The rearrangement uses TRBV19 and TRBJ2-1, with D possibly being TRBD2 (5 bases). The CDR3 totals 10 residues. Germline V lookup: CDR1 LNHDA, CDR2 SQIVND (reference sequence). The V and J ends lost 8 bases and 8 bases respectively, with 7 bases between them. CDR3 region: CASGRDEQFF. The DNA for the CDR3 is TGTGCCAGTGGGAGAGATGAGCAGTTCTTC.

The chain recombines TRBV20-1 with TRBJ2-1; D uncertain. V was trimmed by 6 bases and J by 7 bases, leaving 7 bases between them. In germline, CDR1 is DFQATT, CDR2 SNEGSKA (reference sequence). The CDR3 totals 10 residues. The CDR3 region has the DNA TGCAGTGCCGAGACGAATGAGCAGTTCTTC. Translating it yields CSAETNEQFF.

The chain employs TRBV27 and TRBJ2-2; weak D call: TRBD2 (5 bases). Germline CDR1 and CDR2: MNHEY and SMNVEV (reference sequence). The CDR3 runs 15 residues. The V end lost 2 bases, the J end lost 1 base, and 8 bases lay between the germline ends. CDR3 coding DNA: TGTGCCAGCAGTTTACCCAGCGGGAACACCGGGGAGCTGTTTTTT. Amino acid sequence: CASSLPSGNTGELFF.

This clonotype was counted a single time. V gene TRBV6-2 or TRBV6-3 combines with J gene TRBJ2-6, with 12 bases identical to TRBD1. V lost 3 bases to trimming and J lost 3 bases; unmatched junction nucleotides: 12. CDR3 length: 20 amino acids. Germline V gene data show CDR1 as MNHEY and CDR2 as SVGEGT. CDR3 sequence (DNA): TGTGCCAGCAGTTATGACATGTCCGGGACAGGGGGCCGTGGGGCCAACGTCCTGACTTTC. Translating it yields CASSYDMSGTGGRGANVLTF.

This clonotype was seen ten or more times. The chain carries TRBV7-3 and TRBJ1-2; 7 bases map to TRBD1. The CDR3 has 17 amino acids. The germline V gene has CDR1 SGHTA and CDR2 FQGTGA. With 1 base clipped from V and 6 bases from J, the junction kept 14 bases outside the gene matches. CDR3 DNA sequence: TGTGCCAGCAGCTTAAAGCGACTGGGACAGCTTATCCATGGCTACACCTTC. Amino acid sequence: CASSLKRLGQLIHGYTF.

The gene calls are TRBV12-3 or TRBV12-4 and TRBJ2-1; D ambiguous. Trimming stripped 3 bases from V and 1 base from J, with 10 bases between. The CDR3 sequence is 15 residues long. The CDR3 sequence: CASSFWVGSYNEQFF. CDR3 bases: TGTGCCAGCAGTTTTTGGGTAGGATCCTACAATGAGCAGTTCTTC.